This T cell receptor beta chain was captured by sequencing in a study of CD4 T cells in relation to SARS-CoV-2 and coronaviruses. Across the study: PBMCs were cultured with antigen for over nine days before TCR beta sequencing.

CD4+ T cells from unexposed donors were obtained before the COVID-19 pandemic (2011-2018). Isolation of CD4+ T cells took place after less than 13 days in culture. As cell numbers allowed, unexposed-donor CD4+ T cells faced SARS-CoV-2 S/N and four cold-coronavirus spikes. TCRdb's table, derived via immunoSEQ multiplex PCR, lists solely in-frame clones and lacks some. Counted here are 20,000 or so clones, roughly 79% occurring once; the ten biggest clones make up about 16%. Of note for this clone: Its antigen is undetermined.

Trimming removed 4 bases from V and 0 bases from J; junction bases left unmatched: 5. Germline V lookup: CDR1 SNHLY, CDR2 FYNNEI. This CDR3 has 15 residues. V usage is TRBV2 and J usage is TRBJ2-7; 8 bases align to TRBD2. The sequence derives from a human donor in good health. Sequenced: CD4+ T cells from PBMCs, cultured in vitro. CDR3 loop: CASSGGSGISYEQYF. The CDR3 bases are TGTGCCAGCAGTGGGGGTAGCGGGATCTCCTACGAGCAGTACTTC.